This T cell receptor beta chain is from a study of blood T cell repertoires in COVID-19. Study summary: Spain, Italy and the United States supplied samples that represented acute and convalescent COVID-19. The cDNA or gDNA used as material had been derived from T cells, B-cell-depleted T cells, or PBMCs.

One Seattle source followed patients from active infection through their disease course. Original handling: Amplifying reference gene primers gave estimates of nucleated cell counts. The repertoire was sequenced with immunoSEQ multiplex PCR; TCRdb's copy has only in-frame clones and lacks some. Clonal size and the V and J genes are those of that table, whereas D and trimming came from the DNA. The sample contains some 190,000 clones, roughly 80% of which appear only once. After removal of 5 bases from V and 4 bases from J, the junction contained 9 bases not matched to a gene. Germline values: CDR1 SGHVS, CDR2 FQNEAQ. The CDR3 consists of 16 residues.

V usage is TRBV7-8 and J usage is TRBJ2-7; TRBD2 matches at 12 bases. The material sequenced was peripheral blood. This TCR was recovered from a woman in her forties with COVID-19, enrolled during active disease. The CDR3 DNA sequence: TGTGCCAGCAGCACACGTGAGACTAGCGGGAGTTACGAGCAGTACTTC. Protein product: CASSTRETSGSYEQYF.